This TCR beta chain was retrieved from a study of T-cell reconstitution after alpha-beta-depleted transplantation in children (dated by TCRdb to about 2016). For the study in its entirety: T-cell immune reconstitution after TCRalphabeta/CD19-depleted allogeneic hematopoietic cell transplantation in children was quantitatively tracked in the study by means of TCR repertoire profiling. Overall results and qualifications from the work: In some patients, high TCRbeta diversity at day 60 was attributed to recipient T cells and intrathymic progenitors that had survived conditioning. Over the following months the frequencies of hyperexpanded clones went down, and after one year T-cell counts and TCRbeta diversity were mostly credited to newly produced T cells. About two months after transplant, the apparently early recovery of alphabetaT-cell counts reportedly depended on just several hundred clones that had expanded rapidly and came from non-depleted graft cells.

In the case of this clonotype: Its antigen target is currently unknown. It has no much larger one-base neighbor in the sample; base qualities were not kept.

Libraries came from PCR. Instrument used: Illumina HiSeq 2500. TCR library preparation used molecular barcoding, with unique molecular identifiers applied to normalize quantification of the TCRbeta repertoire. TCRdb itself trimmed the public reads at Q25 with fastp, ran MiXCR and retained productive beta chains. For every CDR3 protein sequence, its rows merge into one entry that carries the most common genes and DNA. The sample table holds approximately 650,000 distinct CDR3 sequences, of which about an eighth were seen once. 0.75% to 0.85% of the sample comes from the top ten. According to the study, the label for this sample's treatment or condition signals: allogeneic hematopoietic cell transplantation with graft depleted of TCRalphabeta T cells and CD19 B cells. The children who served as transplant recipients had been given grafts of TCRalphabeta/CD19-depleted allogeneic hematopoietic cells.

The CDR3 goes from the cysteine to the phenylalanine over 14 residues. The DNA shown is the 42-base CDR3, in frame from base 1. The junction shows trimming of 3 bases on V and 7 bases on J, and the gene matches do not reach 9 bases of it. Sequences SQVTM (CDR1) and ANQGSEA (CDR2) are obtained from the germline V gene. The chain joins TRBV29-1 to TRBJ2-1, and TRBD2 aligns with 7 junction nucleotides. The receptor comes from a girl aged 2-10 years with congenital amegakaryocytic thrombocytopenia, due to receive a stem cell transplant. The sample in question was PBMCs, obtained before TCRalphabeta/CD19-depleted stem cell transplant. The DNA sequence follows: TGCAGCGTTGACAGAGCGGGATTGGGGAATGAGCAGTTCTTC. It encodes CSVDRAGLGNEQFF.